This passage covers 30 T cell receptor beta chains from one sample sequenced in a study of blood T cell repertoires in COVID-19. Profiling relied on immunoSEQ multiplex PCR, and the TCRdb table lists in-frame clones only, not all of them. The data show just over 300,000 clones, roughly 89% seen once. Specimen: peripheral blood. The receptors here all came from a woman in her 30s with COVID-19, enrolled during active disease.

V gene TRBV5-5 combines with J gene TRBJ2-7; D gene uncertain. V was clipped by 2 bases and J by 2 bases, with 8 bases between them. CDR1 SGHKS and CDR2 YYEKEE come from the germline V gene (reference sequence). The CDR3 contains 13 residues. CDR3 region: CASSFTDTYEQYF. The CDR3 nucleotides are TGTGCCAGCAGCTTTACTGACACCTACGAGCAGTACTTC.

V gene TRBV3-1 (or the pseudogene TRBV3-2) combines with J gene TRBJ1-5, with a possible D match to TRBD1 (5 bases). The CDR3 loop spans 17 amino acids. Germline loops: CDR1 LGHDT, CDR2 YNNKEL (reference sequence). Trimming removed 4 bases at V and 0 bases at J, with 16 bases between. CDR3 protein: CASSPSGGVNSNQPQHF. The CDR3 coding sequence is TGTGCCAGCAGCCCCTCCGGAGGGGTGAATAGCAATCAGCCCCAGCATTTT.

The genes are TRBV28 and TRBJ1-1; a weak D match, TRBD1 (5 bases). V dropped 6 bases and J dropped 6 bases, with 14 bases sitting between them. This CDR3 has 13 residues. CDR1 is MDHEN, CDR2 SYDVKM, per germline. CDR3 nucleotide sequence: TGTGCCAGCAGGCCCCCGGGGGGAGCTGAAGCTTTCTTT. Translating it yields CASRPPGGAEAFF.

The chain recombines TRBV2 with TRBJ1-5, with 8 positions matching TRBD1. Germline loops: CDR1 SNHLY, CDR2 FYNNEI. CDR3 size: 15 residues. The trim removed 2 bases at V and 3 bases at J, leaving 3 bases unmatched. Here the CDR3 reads CASSEMTGVNQPQHF. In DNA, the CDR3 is TGTGCCAGCAGTGAAATGACAGGGGTCAATCAGCCCCAGCATTTT.

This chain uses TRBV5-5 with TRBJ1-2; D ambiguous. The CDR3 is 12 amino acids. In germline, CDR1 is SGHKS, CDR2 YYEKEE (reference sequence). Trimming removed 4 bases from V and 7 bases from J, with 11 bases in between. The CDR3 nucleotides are TGTGCCAGCAGCACCGCCATGCGTGGCTACACCTTC. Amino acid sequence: CASSTAMRGYTF.

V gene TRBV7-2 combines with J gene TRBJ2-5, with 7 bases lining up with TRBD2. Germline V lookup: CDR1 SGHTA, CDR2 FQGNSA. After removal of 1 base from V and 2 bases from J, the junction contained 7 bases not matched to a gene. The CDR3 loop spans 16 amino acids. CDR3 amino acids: CASSLVASGSQETQYF. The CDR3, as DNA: TGTGCCAGCAGCTTAGTCGCTAGCGGATCGCAAGAGACCCAGTACTTC.

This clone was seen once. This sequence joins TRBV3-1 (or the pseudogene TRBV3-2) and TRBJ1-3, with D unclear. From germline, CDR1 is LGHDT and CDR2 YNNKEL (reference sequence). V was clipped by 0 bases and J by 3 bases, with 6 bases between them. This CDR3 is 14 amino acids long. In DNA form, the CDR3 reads TGTGCCAGCAGCCAAGATGTCGGTGGAAACACCATATATTTT. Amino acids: CASSQDVGGNTIYF.

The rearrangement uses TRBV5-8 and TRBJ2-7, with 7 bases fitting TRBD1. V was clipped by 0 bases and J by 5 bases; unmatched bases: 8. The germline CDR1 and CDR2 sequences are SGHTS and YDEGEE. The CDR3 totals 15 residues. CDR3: CASSLAGTANDEQYF. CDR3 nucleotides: TGTGCCAGCAGCTTGGCCGGGACAGCAAACGACGAGCAGTACTTC.

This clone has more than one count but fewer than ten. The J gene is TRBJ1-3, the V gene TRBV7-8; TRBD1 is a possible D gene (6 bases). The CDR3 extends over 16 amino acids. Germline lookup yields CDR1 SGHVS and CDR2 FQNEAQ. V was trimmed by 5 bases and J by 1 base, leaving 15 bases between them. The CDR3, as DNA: TGTGCCAGCAGCCCCTGGGACAAAGGGTCTGGAAACACCATATATTTT. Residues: CASSPWDKGSGNTIYF.

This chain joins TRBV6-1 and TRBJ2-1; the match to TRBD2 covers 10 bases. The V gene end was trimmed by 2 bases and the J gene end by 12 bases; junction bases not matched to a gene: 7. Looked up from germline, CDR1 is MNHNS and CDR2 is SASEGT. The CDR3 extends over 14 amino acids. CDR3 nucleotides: TGTGCCAGCAGTGAACTAGCGGGGGATGTTGGGCAGTTCTTC. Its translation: CASSELAGDVGQFF.

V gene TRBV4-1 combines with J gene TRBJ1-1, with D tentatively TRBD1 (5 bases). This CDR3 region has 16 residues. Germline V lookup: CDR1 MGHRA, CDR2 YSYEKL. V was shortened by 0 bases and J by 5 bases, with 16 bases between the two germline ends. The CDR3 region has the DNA TGCGCCAGCAGCCAAGATAAACGACAGAAGGGGACTGAAGCTTTCTTT. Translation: CASSQDKRQKGTEAFF.

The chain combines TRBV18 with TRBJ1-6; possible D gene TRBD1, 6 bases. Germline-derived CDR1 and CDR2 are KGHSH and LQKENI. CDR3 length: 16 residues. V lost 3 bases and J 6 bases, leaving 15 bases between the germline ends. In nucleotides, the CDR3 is TGTGCCAGCTCACCTCGGGGGGCAGATTCTAATTCACCCCTCCACTTT. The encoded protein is CASSPRGADSNSPLHF.

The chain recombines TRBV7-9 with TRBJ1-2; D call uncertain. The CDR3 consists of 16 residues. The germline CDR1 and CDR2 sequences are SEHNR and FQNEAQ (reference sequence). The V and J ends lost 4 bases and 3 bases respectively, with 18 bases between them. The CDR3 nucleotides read TGTGCCAGCAGCTCGACCTTACAGTTAACTGACTATGGCTACACCTTC. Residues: CASSSTLQLTDYGYTF.

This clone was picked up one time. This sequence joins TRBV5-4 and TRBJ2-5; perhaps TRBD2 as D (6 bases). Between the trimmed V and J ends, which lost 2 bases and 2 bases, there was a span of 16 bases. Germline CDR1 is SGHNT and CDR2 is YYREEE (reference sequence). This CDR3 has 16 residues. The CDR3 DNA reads TGTGCCAGCAGCTTTGAAGCGGGTAGGGGACAAGAGACCCAGTACTTC. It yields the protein CASSFEAGRGQETQYF.

DNA for the CDR3: TGCGCCAGCAGCCAAGGGACGGGGGCTGAAGCTTTCTTT. Its translation: CASSQGTGAEAFF. This rearrangement joins TRBV4-3 to TRBJ1-1; weak D call: TRBD1 (5 bases). Germline V gene lookup returns CDR1 LGHNA and CDR2 YSLEER. The length of the CDR3 is 13 residues. With 1 base removed from V and 6 bases from J, the gap between germline ends came to 9 bases.

Here the CDR3 DNA reads TGTGCCAGCAGCTTAGCAGCAACCAACTATGGCTACACCTTC. Translated, it gives CASSLAATNYGYTF. This chain uses TRBV7-8 with TRBJ1-2, with D uncertain. V was clipped by 0 bases and J by 2 bases, with 7 bases between them. This CDR3 has 14 residues. Germline V gives CDR1 SGHVS, CDR2 FQNEAQ.

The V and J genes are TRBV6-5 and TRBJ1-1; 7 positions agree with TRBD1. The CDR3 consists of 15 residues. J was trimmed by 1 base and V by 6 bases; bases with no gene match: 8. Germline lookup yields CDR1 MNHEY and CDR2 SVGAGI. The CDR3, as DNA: TGTGCCAGCAGATTCAAGTACAGGGGGAACACTGAAGCTTTCTTT. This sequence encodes CASRFKYRGNTEAFF.

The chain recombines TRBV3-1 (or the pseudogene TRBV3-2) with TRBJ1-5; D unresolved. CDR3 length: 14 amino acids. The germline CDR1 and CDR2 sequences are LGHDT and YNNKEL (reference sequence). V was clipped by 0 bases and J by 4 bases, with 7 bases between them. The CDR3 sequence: CASSQDPVNQPQHF. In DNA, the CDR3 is TGTGCCAGCAGCCAAGATCCGGTTAATCAGCCCCAGCATTTT.

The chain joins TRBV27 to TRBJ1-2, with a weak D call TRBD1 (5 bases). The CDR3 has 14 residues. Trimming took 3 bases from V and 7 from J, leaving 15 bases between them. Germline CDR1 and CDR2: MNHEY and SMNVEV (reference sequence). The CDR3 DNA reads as TGTGCCAGCAGTTTTACTGGGGGGAGGGTTGGCTACACCTTC. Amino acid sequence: CASSFTGGRVGYTF.

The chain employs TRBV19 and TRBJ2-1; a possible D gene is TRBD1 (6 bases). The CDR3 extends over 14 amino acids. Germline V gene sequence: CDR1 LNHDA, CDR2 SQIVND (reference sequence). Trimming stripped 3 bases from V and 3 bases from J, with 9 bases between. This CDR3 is CASSIRDIYNEQFF. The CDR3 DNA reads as TGTGCCAGTAGTATTCGGGACATCTACAATGAGCAGTTCTTC.

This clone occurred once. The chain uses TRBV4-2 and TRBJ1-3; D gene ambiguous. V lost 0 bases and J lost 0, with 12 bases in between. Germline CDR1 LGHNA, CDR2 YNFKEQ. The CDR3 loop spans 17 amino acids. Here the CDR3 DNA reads TGTGCCAGCAGCCAAGATACACAGTTGAGCTCTGGAAACACCATATATTTT. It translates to CASSQDTQLSSGNTIYF.

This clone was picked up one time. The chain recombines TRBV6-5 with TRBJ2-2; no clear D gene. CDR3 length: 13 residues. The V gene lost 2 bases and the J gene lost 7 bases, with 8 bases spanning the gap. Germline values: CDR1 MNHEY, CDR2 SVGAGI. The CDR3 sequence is CASSYRRYGELFF. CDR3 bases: TGTGCCAGCAGTTACCGGAGATACGGGGAGCTGTTTTTT.

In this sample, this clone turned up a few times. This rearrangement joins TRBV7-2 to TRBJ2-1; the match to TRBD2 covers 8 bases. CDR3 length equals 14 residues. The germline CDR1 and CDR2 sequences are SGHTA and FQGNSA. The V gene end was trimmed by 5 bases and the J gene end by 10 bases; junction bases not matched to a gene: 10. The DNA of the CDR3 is TGTGCCAGCAGCCTCGGGGGGGCCTTTGGCGAGCAGTTCTTC. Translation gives CASSLGGAFGEQFF.

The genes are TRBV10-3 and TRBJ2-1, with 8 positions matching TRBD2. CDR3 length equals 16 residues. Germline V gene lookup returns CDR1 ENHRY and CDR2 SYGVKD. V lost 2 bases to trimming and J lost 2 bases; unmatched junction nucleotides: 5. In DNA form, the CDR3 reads TGTGCCATCAGTGAGGTAACTAGCGGAGCCTACAATGAGCAGTTCTTC. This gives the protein CAISEVTSGAYNEQFF.

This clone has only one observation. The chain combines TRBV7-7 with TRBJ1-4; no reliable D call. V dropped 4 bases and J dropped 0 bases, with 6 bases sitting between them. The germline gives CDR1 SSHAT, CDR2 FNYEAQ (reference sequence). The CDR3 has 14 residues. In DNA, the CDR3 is TGTGCCAGCAGCTCCGTTGCAACTAATGAAAAACTGTTTTTT. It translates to CASSSVATNEKLFF.

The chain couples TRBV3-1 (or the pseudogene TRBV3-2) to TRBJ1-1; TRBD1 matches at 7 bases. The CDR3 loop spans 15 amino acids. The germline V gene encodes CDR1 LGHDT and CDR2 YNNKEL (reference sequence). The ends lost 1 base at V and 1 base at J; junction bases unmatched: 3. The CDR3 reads CASSQAWTGNTEAFF. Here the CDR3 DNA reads TGTGCCAGCAGCCAAGCCTGGACAGGGAACACTGAAGCTTTCTTT.

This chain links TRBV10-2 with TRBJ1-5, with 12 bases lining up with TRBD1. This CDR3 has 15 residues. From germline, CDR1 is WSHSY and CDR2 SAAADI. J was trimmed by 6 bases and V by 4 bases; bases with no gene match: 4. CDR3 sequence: CASSAGTGGGQPQHF. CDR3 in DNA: TGCGCCAGCAGTGCCGGGACAGGGGGCGGTCAGCCCCAGCATTTT.

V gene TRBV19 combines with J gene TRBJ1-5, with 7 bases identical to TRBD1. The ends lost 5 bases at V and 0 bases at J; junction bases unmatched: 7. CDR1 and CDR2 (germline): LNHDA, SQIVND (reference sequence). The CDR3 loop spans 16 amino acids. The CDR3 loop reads CASSLTGDLSNQPQHF. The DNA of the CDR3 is TGTGCCAGTAGTCTTACAGGGGACCTTAGCAATCAGCCCCAGCATTTT.

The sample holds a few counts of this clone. The CDR3 DNA follows: TGCGCCAGCAGCTTGGGAGACGGGTTATCGTCAGGCTACACCTTC. Residues: CASSLGDGLSSGYTF. This chain links TRBV5-1 with TRBJ1-2; the D is unclear. Trimming cost V 0 bases and J 8 bases, with 17 bases left between them. The CDR3 covers 15 residues. Germline V lookup: CDR1 SGHRS, CDR2 YFSETQ.

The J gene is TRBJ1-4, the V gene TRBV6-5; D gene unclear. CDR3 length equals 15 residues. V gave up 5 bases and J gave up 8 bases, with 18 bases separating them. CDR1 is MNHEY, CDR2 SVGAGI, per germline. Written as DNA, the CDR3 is TGTGCCAGCAGTACCCAGGATCACCTAAGCGAAAAACTGTTTTTT. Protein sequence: CASSTQDHLSEKLFF.